A selection of T cell receptor beta chains follows, all from one sample in a study of PD-1 blockade in classical Hodgkin lymphoma. Clones were read by immunoSEQ multiplex PCR, and TCRdb kept only the in-frame ones, dropping some. There are over 15,000 clones in the sample; roughly four fifths occur only once, and approximately 2.4% lies in the top ten. The starting material was CD4+ T cells from blood, obtained before the fourth cycle of nivolumab. The receptors come from a human donor with classical Hodgkin lymphoma. Both conserved end residues are part of each CDR3. A D gene is named only where the DNA matches it firmly. Expanded clones get a size class; other rows say once, few or many, or leave the size out.

CAISVLGQGSYEQYF,TGTGCCATCAGTGTTTTGGGACAGGGCTCCTACGAGCAGTACTTC,TRBV10-3,TRBJ2-7,TRBD1,.
CAISEIEGLYGYTF,TGTGCCATCAGTGAGATTGAGGGCCTCTATGGCTACACCTTC,TRBV10-3,TRBJ1-2,.,.
CATSRGGAGGEKLFF,TGTGCCACCAGCAGAGGGGGGGCCGGAGGGGAAAAACTGTTTTTT,TRBV15,TRBJ1-4,.,once
CASSLFAGGNGYTF,TGTGCCAGCAGCTTATTTGCCGGGGGCAATGGCTACACCTTC,TRBV7-6,TRBJ1-2,.,.
CASSPNPQGVLPYEQYF,TGCGCCAGCAGCCCGAATCCTCAGGGGGTCCTCCCCTACGAGCAGTACTTC,TRBV4-1,TRBJ2-7,TRBD1,few
CASRMLGAIPRGDSKPETQYF,TGCGCCAGCAGGATGTTAGGTGCCATTCCTAGGGGGGACAGTAAGCCAGAGACCCAGTACTTC,TRBV5-1,TRBJ2-5,.,.
CASSQHRASSPLHF,TGTGCCAGCAGCCAGCACAGGGCAAGTTCACCCCTCCACTTT,TRBV11-2,TRBJ1-6,.,few
CASSYWTTADTEKLFF,TGTGCCAGCAGTTATTGGACCACGGCGGACACTGAAAAACTGTTTTTT,TRBV6-5,TRBJ1-4,.,.
CSVVGSSGDAEQFF,TGCAGCGTTGTCGGATCTAGCGGGGATGCTGAGCAGTTCTTC,TRBV29-1,TRBJ2-1,TRBD2,.
CASSRDRQLGELFF,TGTGCCAGCAGCCGGGACAGGCAACTAGGGGAGCTGTTTTTT,TRBV7-2,TRBJ2-2,TRBD1,.
CASSVAPLLAGGYNEQFF,TGTGCCAGCAGCGTAGCCCCACTCCTAGCGGGAGGTTACAATGAGCAGTTCTTC,TRBV9,TRBJ2-1,TRBD2,.
CATSRDGSGRYGETQYF,TGTGCCACCAGCAGAGATGGGAGCGGGAGGTATGGGGAGACCCAGTACTTC,TRBV15,TRBJ2-5,TRBD2,.
CASSWTGEDQPQHF,TGTGCCAGCAGTTGGACGGGGGAGGATCAGCCCCAGCATTTT,TRBV2,TRBJ1-5,.,.
CASSYRQEYGYTF,TGTGCCAGCAGCTACAGACAGGAATATGGCTACACCTTC,TRBV11-2,TRBJ1-2,.,.
CASSLGTSGWEKLFF,TGTGCCAGCAGCTTAGGGACCTCGGGATGGGAAAAACTGTTTTTT,TRBV7-2,TRBJ1-4,.,.
CASSEVHGAYEQYF,TGTGCCAGCAGTGAGGTCCACGGAGCCTACGAGCAGTACTTC,TRBV2,TRBJ2-7,.,.
CASSYVGQGADTQYF,TGTGCCAGCAGTTACGTGGGACAGGGGGCAGATACGCAGTATTTT,TRBV6-6,TRBJ2-3,TRBD1,once